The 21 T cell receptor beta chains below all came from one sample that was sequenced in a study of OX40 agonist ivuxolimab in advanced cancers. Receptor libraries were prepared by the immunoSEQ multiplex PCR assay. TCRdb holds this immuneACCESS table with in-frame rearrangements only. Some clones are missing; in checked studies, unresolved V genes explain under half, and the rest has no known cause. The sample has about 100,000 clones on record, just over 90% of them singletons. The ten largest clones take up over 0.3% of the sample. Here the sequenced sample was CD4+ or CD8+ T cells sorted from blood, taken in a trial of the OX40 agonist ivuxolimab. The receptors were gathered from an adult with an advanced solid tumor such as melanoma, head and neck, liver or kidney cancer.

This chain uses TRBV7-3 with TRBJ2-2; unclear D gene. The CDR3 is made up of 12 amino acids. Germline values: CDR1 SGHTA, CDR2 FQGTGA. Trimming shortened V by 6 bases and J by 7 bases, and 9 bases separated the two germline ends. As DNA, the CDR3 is TGTGCCAGCAGTCTCGGCGTCGGGGAGCTGTTTTTT. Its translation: CASSLGVGELFF.

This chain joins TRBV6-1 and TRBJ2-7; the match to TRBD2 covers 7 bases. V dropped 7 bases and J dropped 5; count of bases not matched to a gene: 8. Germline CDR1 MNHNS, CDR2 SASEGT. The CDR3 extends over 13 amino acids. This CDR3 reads CASKGGPSDEQYF. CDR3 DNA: TGTGCCAGCAAGGGAGGGCCTTCGGACGAGCAGTACTTC.

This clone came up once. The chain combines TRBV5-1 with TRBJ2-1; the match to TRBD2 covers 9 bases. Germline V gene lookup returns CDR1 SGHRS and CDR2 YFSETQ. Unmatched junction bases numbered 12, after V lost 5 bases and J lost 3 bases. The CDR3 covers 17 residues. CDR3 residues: CASSFPLAGVGYNEQFF. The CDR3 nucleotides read TGCGCCAGCAGTTTTCCTTTAGCGGGAGTGGGCTACAATGAGCAGTTCTTC. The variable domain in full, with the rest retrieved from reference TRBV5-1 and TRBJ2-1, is KAGVTQTPRYLIKTRGQQVTLSCSPISGHRSVSWYQQTPGQGLQFLFEYFSETQRNKGNFPGRFSGRQFSNSRSEMNVSTLELGDSALYLCASSFPLAGVGYNEQFFGPGTRLTVL.

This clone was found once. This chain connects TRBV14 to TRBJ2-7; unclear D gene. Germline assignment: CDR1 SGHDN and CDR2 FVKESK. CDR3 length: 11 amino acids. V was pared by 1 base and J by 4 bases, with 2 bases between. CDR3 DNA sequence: TGTGCCAGCAGCCAAGCTTACGAGCAGTACTTC. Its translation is CASSQAYEQYF.

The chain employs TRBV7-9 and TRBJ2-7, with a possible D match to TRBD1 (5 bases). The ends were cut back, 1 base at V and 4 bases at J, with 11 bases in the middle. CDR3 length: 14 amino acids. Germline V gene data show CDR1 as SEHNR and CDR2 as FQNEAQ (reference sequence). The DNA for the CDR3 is TGTGCCAGCAGCTTAGACCAGGGCCCGTACGAGCAGTACTTC. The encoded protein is CASSLDQGPYEQYF.

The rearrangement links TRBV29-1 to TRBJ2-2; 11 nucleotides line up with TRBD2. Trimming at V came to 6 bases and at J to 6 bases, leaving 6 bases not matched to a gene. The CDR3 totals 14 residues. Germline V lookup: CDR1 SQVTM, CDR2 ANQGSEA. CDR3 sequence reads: CSVGTSGVSGELFF. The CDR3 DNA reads TGCAGCGTAGGGACTAGCGGCGTTTCCGGGGAGCTGTTTTTT.

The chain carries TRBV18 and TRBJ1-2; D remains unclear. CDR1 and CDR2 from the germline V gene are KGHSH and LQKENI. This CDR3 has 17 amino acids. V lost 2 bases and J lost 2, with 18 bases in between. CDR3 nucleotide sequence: TGTGCCAGCTCACCAGAGATGCGGGGTCGGGCAAACTATGGCTACACCTTC. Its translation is CASSPEMRGRANYGYTF.

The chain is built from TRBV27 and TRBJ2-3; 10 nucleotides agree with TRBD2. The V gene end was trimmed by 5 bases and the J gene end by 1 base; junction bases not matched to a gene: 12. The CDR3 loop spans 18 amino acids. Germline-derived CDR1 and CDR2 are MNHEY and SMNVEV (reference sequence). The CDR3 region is CASSEGTSAYMGTDTQYF. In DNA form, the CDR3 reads TGTGCCAGCAGTGAAGGGACTAGCGCGTACATGGGCACAGATACGCAGTATTTT.

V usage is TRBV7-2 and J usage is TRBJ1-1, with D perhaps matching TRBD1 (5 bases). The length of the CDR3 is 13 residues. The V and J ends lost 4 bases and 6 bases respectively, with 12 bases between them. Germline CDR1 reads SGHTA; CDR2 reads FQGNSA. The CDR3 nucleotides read TGTGCCAGCAGCTCCACAGGCCTTTCTGAAGCTTTCTTT. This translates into CASSSTGLSEAFF.

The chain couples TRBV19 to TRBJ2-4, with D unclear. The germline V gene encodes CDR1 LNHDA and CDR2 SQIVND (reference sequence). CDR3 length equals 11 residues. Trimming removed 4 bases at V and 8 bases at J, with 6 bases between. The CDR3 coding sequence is TGTGCCAGTAGTAGCAGAGACATTCAGTACTTC. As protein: CASSSRDIQYF.

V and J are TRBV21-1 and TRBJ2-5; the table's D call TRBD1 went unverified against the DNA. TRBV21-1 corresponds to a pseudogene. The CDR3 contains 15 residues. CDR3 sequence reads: CASSKVHRGDETQYF. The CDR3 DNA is TGTGCCAGCAGCAAAGTTCACAGGGGAGACGAGACCCAGTACTTC.

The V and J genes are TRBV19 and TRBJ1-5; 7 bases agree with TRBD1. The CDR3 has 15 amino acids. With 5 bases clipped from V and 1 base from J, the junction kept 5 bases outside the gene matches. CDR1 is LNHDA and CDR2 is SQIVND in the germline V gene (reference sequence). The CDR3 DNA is TGTGCCAGTAGTGCAGGGGGTTCAAGCAATCAGCCCCAGCATTTT. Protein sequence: CASSAGGSSNQPQHF.

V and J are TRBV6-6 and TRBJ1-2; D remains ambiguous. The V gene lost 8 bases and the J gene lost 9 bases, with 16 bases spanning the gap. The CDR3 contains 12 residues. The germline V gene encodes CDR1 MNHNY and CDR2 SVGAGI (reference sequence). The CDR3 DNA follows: TGTGCCAGCGGAGGATCAACTAAGAGCTACACCTTC. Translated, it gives CASGGSTKSYTF.

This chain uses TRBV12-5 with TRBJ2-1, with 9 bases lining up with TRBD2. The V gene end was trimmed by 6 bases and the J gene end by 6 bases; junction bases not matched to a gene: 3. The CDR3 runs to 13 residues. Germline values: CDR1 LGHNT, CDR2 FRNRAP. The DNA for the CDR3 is TGTGCTAGTGGCCGTAGCGGGAGCAATGAGCAGTTCTTC. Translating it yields CASGRSGSNEQFF.

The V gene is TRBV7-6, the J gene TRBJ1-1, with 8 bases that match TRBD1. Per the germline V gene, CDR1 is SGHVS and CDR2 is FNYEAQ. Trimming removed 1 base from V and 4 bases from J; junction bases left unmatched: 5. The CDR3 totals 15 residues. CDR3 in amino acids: CASSLGTGKSTEAFF. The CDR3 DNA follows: TGTGCCAGCAGCTTAGGGACAGGGAAGAGCACTGAAGCTTTCTTT.

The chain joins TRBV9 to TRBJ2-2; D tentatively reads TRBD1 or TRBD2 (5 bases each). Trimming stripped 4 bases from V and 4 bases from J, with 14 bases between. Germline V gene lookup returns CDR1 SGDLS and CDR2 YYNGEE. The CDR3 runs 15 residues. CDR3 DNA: TGTGCCAGCAGCTCCCGAGAGGGGAGCACCGGGGAGCTGTTTTTT. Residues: CASSSREGSTGELFF. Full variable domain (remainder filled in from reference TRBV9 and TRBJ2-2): DSGVTQTPKHLITATGQRVTLRCSPRSGDLSVYWYQQSLDQGLQFLIQYYNGEERAKGNILERFSAQQFPDLHSELNLSSLELGDSALYFCASSSREGSTGELFFGEGSRLTVL.

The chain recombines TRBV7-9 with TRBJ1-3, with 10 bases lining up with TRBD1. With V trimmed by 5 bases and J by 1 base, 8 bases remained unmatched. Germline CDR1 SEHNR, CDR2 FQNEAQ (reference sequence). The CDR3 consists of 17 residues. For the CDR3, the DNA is TGTGCCAGCAGCCTTGGACAGGGGGTGGGATCTGGAAACACCATATATTTT. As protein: CASSLGQGVGSGNTIYF.

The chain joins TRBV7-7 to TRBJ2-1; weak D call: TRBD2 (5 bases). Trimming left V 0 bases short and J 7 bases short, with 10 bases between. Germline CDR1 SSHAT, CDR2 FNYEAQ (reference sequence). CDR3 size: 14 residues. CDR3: CASSLAGVSNEQFF. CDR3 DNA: TGTGCCAGCAGCTTAGCGGGAGTATCAAATGAGCAGTTCTTC.

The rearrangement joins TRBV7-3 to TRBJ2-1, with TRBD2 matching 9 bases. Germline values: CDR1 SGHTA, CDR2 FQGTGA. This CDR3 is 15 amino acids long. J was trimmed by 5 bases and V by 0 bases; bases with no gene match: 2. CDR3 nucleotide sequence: TGTGCCAGCAGCTTAACTAGCGGGAGTGACAATGAGCAGTTCTTC. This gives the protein CASSLTSGSDNEQFF.

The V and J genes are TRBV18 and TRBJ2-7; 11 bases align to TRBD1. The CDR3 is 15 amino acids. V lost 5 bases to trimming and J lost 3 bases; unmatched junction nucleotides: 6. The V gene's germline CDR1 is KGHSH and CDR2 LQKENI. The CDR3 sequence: CASSVSGTGGYEQYF. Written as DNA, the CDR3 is TGTGCCAGCTCAGTCTCCGGGACAGGGGGCTACGAGCAGTACTTC. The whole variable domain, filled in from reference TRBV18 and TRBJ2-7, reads NAGVMQNPRHLVRRRGQEARLRCSPMKGHSHVYWYRQLPEEGLKFMVYLQKENIIDESGMPKERFSAEFPKEGPSILRIQQVVRGDSAAYFCASSVSGTGGYEQYFGPGTRLTVT.

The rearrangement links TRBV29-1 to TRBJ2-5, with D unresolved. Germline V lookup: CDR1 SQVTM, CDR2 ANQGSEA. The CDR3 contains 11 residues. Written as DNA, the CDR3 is TGCGCGTTATCCTCACAAGAGACCCAGTACTTC. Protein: CALSSQETQYF.